Following are 24 T cell receptor beta chains from one sample sequenced in a study of shared clonotypes between healthy human individuals. Here immunoSEQ multiplex PCR was the method, and the copy in TCRdb shows in-frame clones only, minus some. This sample carries just over 2,000,000 clones, 85% to 95% of them seen once, and the ten largest clones take around 0.13%. The specimen sequenced was naive CD4+ T cells sorted from blood. The subset here: CD45RA+ positively selected. The receptors were sampled from a man aged 18 to 29 in good health.

CDR3 region: CASSPITGGEQYF. The CDR3 DNA reads TGTGCCAGCTCACCAATTACGGGTGGCGAGCAGTACTTC. The chain joins TRBV18 to TRBJ2-7; D gene unclear. The V end lost 2 bases, the J end lost 6 bases, and 11 bases lay between the germline ends. The CDR3 is 13 residues long. From germline, CDR1 is KGHSH and CDR2 LQKENI.

The rearrangement uses TRBV6-6 and TRBJ1-5; TRBD1 matches at 7 bases. Germline CDR1 is MNHNY and CDR2 is SVGAGI (reference sequence). CDR3 length: 13 residues. Trimming removed 6 bases from V and 6 bases from J; junction bases left unmatched: 5. The chain's CDR3 is CASSRDRSQPQHF. CDR3 DNA sequence: TGTGCCAGCAGCAGGGACAGAAGTCAGCCCCAGCATTTT.

V gene TRBV5-6 combines with J gene TRBJ2-7; D is ambiguous. Trimming cost V 4 bases and J 4 bases, with 12 bases left between them. Germline loops: CDR1 SGHDT, CDR2 YYEEEE. This CDR3 comprises 13 residues. The CDR3 nucleotides are TGTGCCAGCAGCCCTCCTAACCAGTACGAGCAGTACTTC. This translates into CASSPPNQYEQYF.

The chain links TRBV4-3 to TRBJ1-5, with no clear D. The V and J ends lost 4 bases and 7 bases respectively, with 14 bases between them. From germline, CDR1 is LGHNA and CDR2 YSLEER. CDR3 length: 14 residues. The CDR3 here is CASSLREGGQPQHF. In nucleotides, the CDR3 is TGCGCCAGCAGCCTTCGGGAGGGCGGGCAGCCCCAGCATTTT.

The rearrangement joins TRBV7-2 to TRBJ1-6; unclear D gene. V lost 1 base and J 17 bases, leaving 12 bases between the germline ends. The germline V gene has CDR1 SGHTA and CDR2 FQGNSA. The CDR3 spans 12 residues. The CDR3 loop reads CASSLDFSTVHF. The CDR3 DNA sequence: TGTGCCAGCAGCTTAGATTTCAGTACCGTCCACTTT.

This chain joins TRBV7-8 and TRBJ2-1; either TRBD1 or TRBD2 may supply D (5 bases each). The CDR3 is 19 residues long. Germline lookup yields CDR1 SGHVS and CDR2 FQNEAQ. The ends were cut back, 1 base at V and 4 bases at J, with 23 bases in the middle. CDR3 amino acids: CASSLVADSPGKGYNEQFF. Written as DNA, the CDR3 is TGTGCCAGCAGCTTAGTTGCTGACTCCCCGGGGAAGGGGTACAATGAGCAGTTCTTC.

V and J are TRBV7-2 and TRBJ1-1; tentative D call: TRBD1 (6 bases). V was pared by 2 bases and J by 5 bases, with 12 bases between. The CDR3 has 14 amino acids. CDR1 is SGHTA, CDR2 FQGNSA, per germline. The CDR3 sequence: CASSLRQGLTEAFF. The CDR3 DNA follows: TGTGCCAGCAGCTTACGCCAGGGGCTTACTGAAGCTTTCTTT.

The rearrangement links TRBV2 to TRBJ1-5; a possible D gene is TRBD1 (5 bases). Germline V gene data show CDR1 as SNHLY and CDR2 as FYNNEI. V was shortened by 7 bases and J by 10 bases, with 17 bases between the two germline ends. The CDR3 length is 13 residues. The CDR3 loop reads CASNEGGVGPQHF. For the CDR3, the DNA is TGTGCCAGCAACGAGGGAGGGGTCGGTCCCCAGCATTTT.

This chain links TRBV30 with TRBJ1-3; D is uncertain. Trimming took off 1 base at V and 0 bases at J, with 13 bases between the two ends. The CDR3 covers 16 residues. The germline V gene encodes CDR1 GTSNPN and CDR2 SVGIG (reference sequence). CDR3 protein: CAWSAQIILSGNTIYF. The CDR3 DNA follows: TGTGCCTGGAGTGCGCAGATCATACTCTCTGGAAACACCATATATTTT.

The V call is TRBV6-6, the J call TRBJ2-7; D remains unclear. Germline-derived CDR1 and CDR2 are MNHNY and SVGAGI (reference sequence). Trimming cost V 0 bases and J 2 bases, with 11 bases left between them. CDR3 length equals 15 residues. DNA for the CDR3: TGTGCCAGCAGTTACTCGACCCCAGGCCCCTACGAGCAGTACTTC. Encoded protein: CASSYSTPGPYEQYF.

V and J are TRBV5-6 and TRBJ2-2; D might be TRBD1 (6 bases). CDR1 SGHDT and CDR2 YYEEEE come from the germline V gene. Trimming removed 4 bases at V and 1 base at J, with 11 bases between. CDR3 length: 15 amino acids. The chain's CDR3 is CASSRDTGNTGELFF. The CDR3 DNA is TGTGCCAGCAGCAGGGACACTGGGAACACCGGGGAGCTGTTTTTT.

This chain uses TRBV30 with TRBJ1-5; D is perhaps TRBD1 (5 bases). Per germline, CDR1 GTSNPN and CDR2 SVGIG (reference sequence). This CDR3 is built from 13 residues. V was shortened by 4 bases and J by 5 bases, with 12 bases between the two germline ends. The CDR3: CAWNGGTDQPQHF. The CDR3 DNA sequence: TGTGCCTGGAATGGGGGGACGGATCAGCCCCAGCATTTT.

This chain joins TRBV7-9 and TRBJ2-1; D is possibly TRBD2 (5 bases). The CDR3 extends over 14 amino acids. CDR1 and CDR2 (germline): SEHNR, FQNEAQ (reference sequence). The ends were cut back, 1 base at V and 3 bases at J, with 7 bases in the middle. The CDR3 sequence: CASSLDTSYNEQFF. CDR3 nucleotide sequence: TGTGCCAGCAGCTTAGATACTAGCTACAATGAGCAGTTCTTC. The full variable domain, rest sourced from reference TRBV7-9 and TRBJ2-1, is DTGVSQNPRHKITKRGQNVTFRCDPISEHNRLYWYRQTLGQGPEFLTYFQNEAQLEKSRLLSDRFSAERPKGSFSTLEIQRTEQGDSAMYLCASSLDTSYNEQFFGPGTRLTVL.

This chain connects TRBV29-1 to TRBJ2-3; 9 bases agree with TRBD2. Trimming at V came to 4 bases and at J to 4 bases, leaving 12 bases not matched to a gene. Germline V gene sequence: CDR1 SQVTM, CDR2 ANQGSEA. The CDR3 covers 16 residues. This CDR3 is CSVGAAAGGPADTQYF. CDR3 sequence (DNA): TGCAGCGTTGGAGCCGCGGCGGGAGGGCCGGCAGATACGCAGTATTTT.

The rearrangement joins TRBV28 to TRBJ2-5, with 12 bases identical to TRBD2. Trimming at V came to 6 bases and at J to 5 bases, leaving 4 bases not matched to a gene. Per the germline V gene, CDR1 is MDHEN and CDR2 is SYDVKM. The CDR3 totals 14 residues. The chain's CDR3 is CASRETSGGETQYF. DNA for the CDR3: TGTGCCAGCAGGGAGACTAGCGGGGGTGAGACCCAGTACTTC.

The chain combines TRBV29-1 with TRBJ1-1; 8 nucleotides align to TRBD1. This CDR3 has 14 residues. The germline CDR1 and CDR2 sequences are SQVTM and ANQGSEA. Germline trimming cut 5 bases from V and 1 base from J; bases unmatched to any gene: 6. The CDR3 DNA follows: TGCAGCGTTTCCGAAGGGACAGGGAACACTGAAGCTTTCTTT. Translation: CSVSEGTGNTEAFF.

This sequence joins TRBV25-1 and TRBJ2-7; no definite D call. The CDR3 covers 15 residues. Germline V gives CDR1 MGHDK, CDR2 SYGVNS. Trimming took 2 bases from V and 3 from J, leaving 14 bases between them. CDR3 amino acids: CASSEDSHAFYEQYF. The CDR3 nucleotides read TGTGCCAGCAGTGAAGACTCGCATGCCTTCTACGAGCAGTACTTC.

This chain joins TRBV2 and TRBJ2-1; 13 positions match TRBD2. CDR1 and CDR2 (germline): SNHLY, FYNNEI. The CDR3 length is 15 residues. The ends lost 6 bases at V and 4 bases at J; junction bases unmatched: 3. CDR3 region: CASRTTSGGYNEQFF. The CDR3 DNA sequence: TGTGCCAGCAGAACGACTAGCGGGGGGTACAATGAGCAGTTCTTC.

The V call is TRBV6-5, the J call TRBJ2-2, with 8 bases fitting TRBD2. CDR1 is MNHEY, CDR2 SVGAGI, per germline. This CDR3 comprises 15 residues. V lost 6 bases to trimming and J lost 0 bases; unmatched junction nucleotides: 3. The CDR3, as DNA: TGTGCCAGCAGCAAGCGGGGGTCGAACACCGGGGAGCTGTTTTTT. Protein sequence: CASSKRGSNTGELFF.

The chain uses TRBV11-2 and TRBJ1-4, with 7 positions matching TRBD1. J gave up 7 bases and V 5 bases, and 7 bases lay outside the gene matches. Germline V gene data show CDR1 as SGHAT and CDR2 as FQNNGV. This CDR3 has 14 amino acids. Here the CDR3 reads CASSQGGWGEKLFF. DNA for the CDR3: TGTGCCAGCAGCCAAGGGGGCTGGGGTGAAAAACTGTTTTTT.

The rearrangement links TRBV19 to TRBJ1-1; weak D call: TRBD1 (6 bases). The CDR3 contains 16 residues. V was trimmed by 7 bases and J by 0 bases, leaving 18 bases between them. Germline assignment: CDR1 LNHDA and CDR2 SQIVND (reference sequence). The CDR3 DNA is TGTGCCAGTATCTCCCCTTCGGGGGCTATGAACACTGAAGCTTTCTTT. Translated: CASISPSGAMNTEAFF.

The chain recombines TRBV5-1 with TRBJ1-3; D is uncertain. Trimming cost V 6 bases and J 0 bases, with 7 bases left between them. This CDR3 has 13 residues. CDR1 SGHRS and CDR2 YFSETQ come from the germline V gene. Here the CDR3 reads CASILSSGNTIYF. The DNA for the CDR3 is TGCGCCAGCATACTTAGCTCTGGAAACACCATATATTTT.

In DNA, the CDR3 is TGTGCCAGCAGTTCACCGGGACGGGGGAACACTGAAGCTTTCTTT. The encoded protein is CASSSPGRGNTEAFF. This chain connects TRBV28 to TRBJ1-1; possible D gene TRBD1, 5 bases. CDR3 length equals 15 residues. Looked up from germline, CDR1 is MDHEN and CDR2 is SYDVKM. Trimming removed 4 bases at V and 1 base at J, with 13 bases between. Full variable domain (rest looked up from reference TRBV28 and TRBJ1-1): DVKVTQSSRYLVKRTGEKVFLECVQDMDHENMFWYRQDPGLGLRLIYFSYDVKMKEKGDIPEGYSVSREKKERFSLILESASTNQTSMYLCASSSPGRGNTEAFFGQGTRLTVV.

The chain recombines TRBV10-3 with TRBJ1-2; D is uncertain. CDR1 is ENHRY, CDR2 SYGVKD, per germline. The CDR3 is made up of 15 amino acids. Trimming took 10 bases from V and 0 from J, leaving 18 bases between them. CDR3 sequence reads: CATGWQGLPNYGYTF. The CDR3 DNA reads as TGTGCCACCGGCTGGCAAGGCCTTCCTAACTATGGCTACACCTTC.